These T cell receptor beta chains were read from a single sample in a study of blood T cell repertoires in COVID-19. TCRdb's table, derived via immunoSEQ multiplex PCR, lists solely in-frame clones and lacks some. The sample holds 200,000 to 250,000 clones; about 87% are singletons and the top ten take roughly 6%. Sequencing input: peripheral blood. These receptors were collected from a woman in her 30s with COVID-19, enrolled during active disease. The CDR3 runs from the conserved cysteine through the conserved F or W. A D gene is named only where the DNA matches it firmly. The listing skips clone size in some rows; elsewhere it reads once, few, many or a size class.

d_call j_call cdr3_length clone_size v_call cdr3_nt cdr3_aa
- TRBJ2-7 11 - TRBV6-6 TGTGCCAGCAGTCACAGCTACGAGCAGTACTTC CASSHSYEQYF
- TRBJ1-1 17 - TRBV7-6 TGTGCCAGCAGCCGATCCCCTACGGTCACCGAGTACACTGAAGCTTTCTTT CASSRSPTVTEYTEAFF
- TRBJ2-1 13 - TRBV12-5 TGTGCTAGTGGTTTGGGAGGGATACCCGGGCAGTTCTTC CASGLGGIPGQFF
- TRBJ2-1 17 - TRBV21-1 - CASSIPLGVAGGIEQFF
TRBD1 TRBJ1-2 13 - TRBV6-5 TGTGCCAGCAGTTCCTCGACAGGGGATGGCTACACCTTC CASSSSTGDGYTF
TRBD2 TRBJ2-1 15 - TRBV6-4 TGTGCCAGCAGCCCGCTAGCGGGAGAATACAATGAGCAGTTCTTC CASSPLAGEYNEQFF
- TRBJ1-1 13 once TRBV30 TGTGCCTGGAGTACAGGGACGGGAGGGAAAGCTTTCTTT CAWSTGTGGKAFF
TRBD2 TRBJ2-5 16 - TRBV27 TGTGCCAGCAGTTTAGAAGCTAGCGGGGGGTGGGAGACCCAGTACTTC CASSLEASGGWETQYF
- TRBJ2-3 15 - TRBV29-1 TGCAGCGTGGGCGGGCGGGGAGGCTGGACAGATACGCAGTATTTT CSVGGRGGWTDTQYF
TRBD1 TRBJ2-3 16 - TRBV5-1 TGCGCCAGCAGCTTGGGGGTCAGGGGGAACACAGATACGCAGTATTTT CASSLGVRGNTDTQYF